This T cell receptor (beta chain) was retrieved from a study of T cells in Graves' hyperthyroidism and ophthalmopathy. Findings and caveats of the study: Onset of ophthalmopathy came a median 6.5 months after the model predicted it.

This clonotype was seen a few times. The antigen is not known. For the diagnoses, clinical symptoms, serum thyroxine and TRAb, thyroid ultrasound and orbital computed tomography were used. Isolation of PBMCs was performed on 8.5 to 10 ml fresh peripheral blood. CDR3 size: 11 residues. Germline V lookup: CDR1 MNHEY, CDR2 SVGEGT. Trimming pared 7 bases from V and 10 bases from J, leaving 11 bases between. The source material, RNA transcripts, was used to amplify TCR beta CDR3 regions. The HTBI primer set drove a first-round RT-PCR of the TCR CDR3. TCRdb reprocessed the multiplex PCR reads via MiXCR and lists one record per CDR3 protein. The table records some 210,000 distinct CDR3 sequences, about 15% of them present only once.

This clonotype was obtained from a man aged 50-59 years with Graves' hyperthyroidism. The sequencing input was blood. The chain combines TRBV6-2 or TRBV6-3 with TRBJ2-1, with D hard to call. CDR3: CASTGVSEQFF. The CDR3 coding sequence is TGTGCCAGCACAGGAGTAAGCGAGCAGTTCTTC.